The clone carrying this TCR beta chain was recorded many times. What it recognizes is unknown. These data are taken from a study of T cells after yellow fever vaccination. General study results and limits: The booster response re-showed most primary clones: around 96% CD4, approximately 90% CD8.

Germline values: CDR1 SGHRS, CDR2 YFSETQ. The V and J ends lost 2 bases and 6 bases respectively, with 11 bases between them. The CDR3 runs 13 residues. TCRdb fed the 5' RACE reads into MiXCR, producing one record per CDR3 protein. The table includes 150,000 or so distinct CDR3 sequences, less than 9% detected once. The receptor comes from a man between 18 and 29 years old who received the YFV17D yellow fever vaccine. The gene calls are TRBV5-1 and TRBJ1-2; weak D call: TRBD1 (6 bases). This specimen consisted of CD4+ T cells sorted from PBMCs, obtained 4 to 6 days after the first yellow fever vaccination. CDR3 region: CASSLTGKDGYTF. CDR3 nucleotide sequence: TGCGCCAGCAGCTTAACAGGGAAGGATGGCTACACCTTC.